These 21 T cell receptor beta chains share one sample of origin, sequenced in a study of shared clonotypes between healthy human individuals. Profiling relied on immunoSEQ multiplex PCR, and the TCRdb table lists in-frame clones only, not all of them. The sample yields roughly 700,000 clones, about nine tenths seen once. The specimen sequenced was memory CD8+ T cells from PBMCs. Subset described: CD45RO+ cells pooled with CCR7-negative TemRA cells. The receptor source for this set is a young man in good health. Some clones in this sample may be carry-over from other donors' samples.

The count of this clone is one. The rearrangement links TRBV19 to TRBJ1-2, with 9 positions matching TRBD1. The V gene's germline CDR1 is LNHDA and CDR2 SQIVND (reference sequence). The CDR3 is 12 residues long. Losses at the gene ends were 4 bases for V and 6 bases for J; bases not matched to a gene: 0. CDR3 coding DNA: TGTGCCAGTAGTAACAGGGGGCATGGCTACACCTTC. Translation: CASSNRGHGYTF.

The V gene is TRBV4-3, the J gene TRBJ2-5, with TRBD1 matching over 9 bases. Germline trimming cut 0 bases from V and 5 bases from J; bases unmatched to any gene: 10. The CDR3 is 17 residues long. Germline CDR1 reads LGHNA; CDR2 reads YSLEER. CDR3 DNA: TGCGCCAGCAGCCAAGATCACCGGGACAGGGATAAGGAGACCCAGTACTTC. As protein: CASSQDHRDRDKETQYF.

A word on this clone: Other nucleotide sequences from this sample produce the same CDR3. V gene TRBV28 combines with J gene TRBJ1-1, with D possibly TRBD1 on 5 matching bases. CDR1 and CDR2 (germline): MDHEN, SYDVKM. There are 14 residues in the CDR3. Trimming took off 5 bases at V and 1 base at J, with 11 bases between the two ends. CDR3 residues: CASSLGLQNTEAFF. The CDR3 DNA sequence: TGTGCCAGCAGTCTGGGGCTGCAGAACACTGAAGCTTTCTTT.

V is TRBV27 and J is TRBJ2-3, with TRBD2 matching over 9 bases. Germline assignment: CDR1 MNHEY and CDR2 SMNVEV (reference sequence). CDR3 length equals 15 residues. The V and J ends lost 5 bases and 1 base, in that order; junction bases with no gene match: 4. CDR3 coding DNA: TGTGCCAGCAGTCCACGGACTAGCGGCACAGATACGCAGTATTTT. Translation gives CASSPRTSGTDTQYF.

The chain links TRBV25-1 to TRBJ1-1, with D possibly being TRBD1 (5 bases). Germline CDR1 is MGHDK and CDR2 is SYGVNS. V gave up 3 bases and J gave up 7 bases, with 9 bases separating them. The CDR3 totals 12 residues. The CDR3 bases are TGTGCCAGCAGTGATCACAGGCTTGAAGCTTTCTTT. Encoded protein: CASSDHRLEAFF.

As for this clone: With a much larger clone just one base away, this may be a read error. V usage is TRBV19 and J usage is TRBJ2-2, with a tentative D call TRBD1 (5 bases). Per germline, CDR1 LNHDA and CDR2 SQIVND (reference sequence). This CDR3 contains 18 residues. Trimming removed 0 bases at V and 6 bases at J, with 20 bases between. The CDR3 loop is CASSIDARVRLGAGELFF. CDR3 DNA: TGTGCCAGTAGTATAGATGCCAGGGTGAGATTAGGCGCCGGGGAGCTGTTTTTT. Full variable domain (remainder filled in from reference TRBV19 and TRBJ2-2): DGGITQSPKYLFRKEGQNVTLSCEQNLNHDAMYWYRQDPGQGLRLIYYSQIVNDFQKGDIAEGYSVSREKKESFPLTVTSAQKNPTAFYLCASSIDARVRLGAGELFFGEGSRLTVL.

The chain uses TRBV7-9 and TRBJ1-2; 7 nucleotides line up with TRBD1. With V trimmed by 1 base and J by 5 bases, 10 bases remained unmatched. CDR1 is SEHNR and CDR2 is FQNEAQ in the germline V gene (reference sequence). The CDR3 totals 16 residues. The CDR3 DNA reads TGTGCCAGCAGCTTAGTCCCTTCAGGGGGTCTTTATGGCTACACCTTC. Translating it yields CASSLVPSGGLYGYTF.

J is TRBJ2-7 and V is TRBV29-1; the D is unclear. Germline CDR1 SQVTM, CDR2 ANQGSEA. V was pared by 7 bases and J by 3 bases, with 10 bases between. The CDR3 runs 11 residues. CDR3 in DNA: TGCAGCGCGAGGACGGGCTACGAGCAGTACTTC. This sequence encodes CSARTGYEQYF.

CDR3 in amino acids: CASSQSQRSGELFF. Here the CDR3 DNA reads TGCGCCAGCAGCCAGTCCCAGAGGTCCGGGGAGCTGTTTTTT. The gene calls are TRBV4-3 and TRBJ2-2; D is uncertain. V was trimmed by 3 bases and J by 6 bases, leaving 11 bases between them. CDR1 is LGHNA and CDR2 is YSLEER in the germline V gene. This CDR3 has 14 amino acids.

Concerning this clone itself: Different DNA sequences within this sample yield the same CDR3. This rearrangement joins TRBV27 to TRBJ2-6; the D gene could be TRBD1 or TRBD2 (5 bases each). This CDR3 has 14 amino acids. CDR1 and CDR2 from the germline V gene are MNHEY and SMNVEV (reference sequence). Trimming left V 4 bases short and J 4 bases short, with 8 bases between. In DNA form, the CDR3 reads TGTGCCAGCAGTTGGGGGTCCGGGGCCAACGTCCTGACTTTC. It yields the protein CASSWGSGANVLTF.

This clone was counted many times. This chain links TRBV15 with TRBJ2-1; D is ambiguous. The CDR3 has 14 residues. Germline lookup yields CDR1 LNHNV and CDR2 YYDKDF (reference sequence). V gave up 6 bases and J gave up 9 bases, with 18 bases separating them. DNA of the CDR3: TGTGCCACCAGTCGATCGACGCTGCGTGTTGAGCAGTTCTTC. Protein product: CATSRSTLRVEQFF.

This chain links TRBV6-5 with TRBJ2-7; D is unresolved. V was clipped by 8 bases and J by 7 bases, with 18 bases between them. The CDR3 covers 13 residues. Germline V gene lookup returns CDR1 MNHEY and CDR2 SVGAGI. CDR3 sequence reads: CASRARLGGEQYF. The CDR3 coding sequence is TGTGCCAGCCGGGCTAGACTCGGTGGGGAGCAGTACTTC.

The chain joins TRBV11-2 to TRBJ2-2; 7 bases agree with TRBD1. The CDR3 sequence is 16 residues long. CDR1 and CDR2 from the germline V gene are SGHAT and FQNNGV. Germline trimming cut 5 bases from V and 2 bases from J; bases unmatched to any gene: 8. The CDR3 DNA reads TGTGCCAGCAGCCCCCGGACAGGACCTAACACCGGGGAGCTGTTTTTT. It yields the protein CASSPRTGPNTGELFF. Full variable domain (rest looked up from reference TRBV11-2 and TRBJ2-2): EAGVAQSPRYKIIEKRQSVAFWCNPISGHATLYWYQQILGQGPKLLIQFQNNGVVDDSQLPKDRFSAERLKGVDSTLKIQPAKLEDSAVYLCASSPRTGPNTGELFFGEGSRLTVL.

The chain is built from TRBV10-1 and TRBJ2-2, with unresolved D. The CDR3 contains 16 residues. Germline V gives CDR1 WNHNN, CDR2 SYGVQD (reference sequence). The V gene lost 5 bases and the J gene lost 5 bases, with 18 bases spanning the gap. DNA for the CDR3: TGCGCCAGCAGTAACACCCCGAAGGGTTGGACCGGGGAGCTGTTTTTT. Encoded protein: CASSNTPKGWTGELFF.

V usage is TRBV6-5 and J usage is TRBJ1-2; 9 nucleotides align to TRBD1. There are 15 residues in the CDR3. Germline assignment: CDR1 MNHEY and CDR2 SVGAGI. V was clipped by 1 base and J by 8 bases; unmatched bases: 8. CDR3 bases: TGTGCCAGCAGTTACTTCGACGGGACAGGGAACGGCTACACCTTC. It translates to CASSYFDGTGNGYTF.

The sample holds a few counts of this clone. This chain links TRBV7-6 with TRBJ2-6; 10 nucleotides line up with TRBD1. J was trimmed by 4 bases and V by 4 bases; bases with no gene match: 7. CDR1 is SGHVS, CDR2 FNYEAQ, per germline. The CDR3 covers 17 residues. The CDR3 bases are TGTGCCAGCAGCTGGGGACAGGGGTTAGGAGGGGCCAACGTCCTGACTTTC. It codes for CASSWGQGLGGANVLTF.

J is TRBJ2-7 and V is TRBV7-2; 14 bases fit TRBD2. The CDR3 contains 16 residues. V dropped 5 bases and J dropped 7; count of bases not matched to a gene: 10. Germline V lookup: CDR1 SGHTA, CDR2 FQGNSA. The CDR3 is CASSAIWTSGGLEQYF. For the CDR3, the DNA is TGTGCCAGCAGCGCAATATGGACTAGCGGGGGGCTAGAGCAGTACTTC.

The chain uses TRBV29-1 and TRBJ1-1; unclear D gene. The CDR3 contains 14 residues. The V gene's germline CDR1 is SQVTM and CDR2 ANQGSEA. Trimming took 0 bases from V and 1 from J, leaving 9 bases between them. The CDR3 sequence is CSVEEALANTEAFF. CDR3 in DNA: TGCAGCGTTGAAGAGGCACTGGCGAACACTGAAGCTTTCTTT.

V usage is TRBV9 and J usage is TRBJ2-2; D perhaps matches TRBD2 (6 bases). The V and J ends lost 5 bases and 1 base respectively, with 12 bases between them. This CDR3 has 15 residues. The V gene's germline CDR1 is SGDLS and CDR2 YYNGEE. CDR3 coding DNA: TGTGCCAGCAGTGAGGGACTGTTGAACACCGGGGAGCTGTTTTTT. It codes for CASSEGLLNTGELFF. The full variable domain, rest sourced from reference TRBV9 and TRBJ2-2, is DSGVTQTPKHLITATGQRVTLRCSPRSGDLSVYWYQQSLDQGLQFLIQYYNGEERAKGNILERFSAQQFPDLHSELNLSSLELGDSALYFCASSEGLLNTGELFFGEGSRLTVL.

This rearrangement joins TRBV7-8 to TRBJ1-4; no clear D. V was trimmed by 5 bases and J by 6 bases, leaving 10 bases between them. This CDR3 contains 13 residues. Germline V gene lookup returns CDR1 SGHVS and CDR2 FQNEAQ. In DNA form, the CDR3 reads TGTGCCAGCAGCCCCCTCCTAGATGAAAAACTGTTTTTT. It translates to CASSPLLDEKLFF.

The chain is built from TRBV10-3 and TRBJ2-2, with 8 bases fitting TRBD1. The length of the CDR3 is 15 residues. The V gene's germline CDR1 is ENHRY and CDR2 SYGVKD. The V segment lost 2 bases and the J segment 7 bases; nucleotides outside the gene matches: 6. Here the CDR3 reads CAISEPGQGDGELFF. As DNA, the CDR3 is TGTGCCATCAGTGAGCCCGGACAGGGAGACGGGGAGCTGTTTTTT.